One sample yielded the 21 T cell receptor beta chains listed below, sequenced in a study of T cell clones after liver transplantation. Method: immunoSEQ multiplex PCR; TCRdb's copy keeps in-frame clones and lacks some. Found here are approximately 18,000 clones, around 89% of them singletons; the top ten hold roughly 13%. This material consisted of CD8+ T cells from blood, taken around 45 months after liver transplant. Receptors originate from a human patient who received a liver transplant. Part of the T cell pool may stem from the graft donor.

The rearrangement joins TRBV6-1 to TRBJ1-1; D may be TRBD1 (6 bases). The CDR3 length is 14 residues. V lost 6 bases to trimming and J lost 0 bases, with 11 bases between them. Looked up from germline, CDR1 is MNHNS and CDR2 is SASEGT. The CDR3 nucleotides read TGTGCCAGCAGGGACAGCCCCATGAACACTGAAGCTTTCTTT. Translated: CASRDSPMNTEAFF.

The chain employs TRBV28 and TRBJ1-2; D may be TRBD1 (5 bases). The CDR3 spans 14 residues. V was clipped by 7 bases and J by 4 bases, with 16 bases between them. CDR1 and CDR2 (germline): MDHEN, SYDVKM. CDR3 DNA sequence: TGTGCCAGCAATCCGAGGGGCGCGGGCTATGGCTACACCTTC. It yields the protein CASNPRGAGYGYTF.

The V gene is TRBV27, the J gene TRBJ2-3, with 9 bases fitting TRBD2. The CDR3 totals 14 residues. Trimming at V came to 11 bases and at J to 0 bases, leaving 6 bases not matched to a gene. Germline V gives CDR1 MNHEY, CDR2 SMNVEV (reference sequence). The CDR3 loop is CAVVAGDSTDTQYF. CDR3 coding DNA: TGTGCCGTCGTAGCGGGAGATAGCACAGATACGCAGTATTTT.

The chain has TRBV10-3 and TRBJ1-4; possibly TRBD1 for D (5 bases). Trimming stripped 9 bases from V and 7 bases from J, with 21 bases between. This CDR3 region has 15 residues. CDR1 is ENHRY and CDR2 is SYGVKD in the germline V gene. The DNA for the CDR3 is TGTGCCATTCGGAGGGCGGATCGGGGGGGTGAAAAACTGTTTTTT. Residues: CAIRRADRGGEKLFF.

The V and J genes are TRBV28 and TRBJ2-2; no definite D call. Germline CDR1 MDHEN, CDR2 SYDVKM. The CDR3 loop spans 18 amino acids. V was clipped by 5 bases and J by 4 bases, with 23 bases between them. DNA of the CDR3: TGTGCCAGCAGTCCCCCCCCCGAACGCCGACCGGCCACCGGGGAGCTGTTTTTT. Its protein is CASSPPPERRPATGELFF.

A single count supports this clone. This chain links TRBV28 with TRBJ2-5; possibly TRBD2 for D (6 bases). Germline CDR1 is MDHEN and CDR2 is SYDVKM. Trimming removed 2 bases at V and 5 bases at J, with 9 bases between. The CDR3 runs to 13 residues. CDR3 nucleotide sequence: TGTGCCAGCAGTTTAGGGGGGTCGGAGACCCAGTACTTC. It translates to CASSLGGSETQYF.

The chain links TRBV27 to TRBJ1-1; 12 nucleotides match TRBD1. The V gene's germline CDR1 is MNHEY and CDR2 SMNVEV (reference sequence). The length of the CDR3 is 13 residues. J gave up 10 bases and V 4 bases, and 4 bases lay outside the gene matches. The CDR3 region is CASSSTGQGAAFF. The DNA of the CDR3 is TGTGCCAGCAGTTCAACGGGACAGGGGGCAGCTTTCTTT.

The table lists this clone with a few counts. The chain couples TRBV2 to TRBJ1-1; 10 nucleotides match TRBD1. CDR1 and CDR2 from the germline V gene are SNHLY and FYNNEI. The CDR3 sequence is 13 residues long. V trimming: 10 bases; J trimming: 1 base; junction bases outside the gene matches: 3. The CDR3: CAIRDRGNTEAFF. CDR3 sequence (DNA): TGTGCCATCCGGGACAGGGGGAACACTGAAGCTTTCTTT.

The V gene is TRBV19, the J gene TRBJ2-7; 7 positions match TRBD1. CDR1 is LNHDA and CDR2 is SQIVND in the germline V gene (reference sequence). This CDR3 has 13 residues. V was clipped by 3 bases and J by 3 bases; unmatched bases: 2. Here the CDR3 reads CASSMTGLYEQYF. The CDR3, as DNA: TGTGCCAGTAGTATGACAGGGCTCTACGAGCAGTACTTC.

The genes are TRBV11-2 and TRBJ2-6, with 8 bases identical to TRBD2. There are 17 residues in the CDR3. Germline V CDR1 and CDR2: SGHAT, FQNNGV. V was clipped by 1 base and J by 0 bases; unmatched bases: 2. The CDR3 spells CASSLVAGTSGANVLTF. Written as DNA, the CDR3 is TGTGCCAGCAGCTTAGTAGCGGGGACCTCTGGGGCCAACGTCCTGACTTTC.

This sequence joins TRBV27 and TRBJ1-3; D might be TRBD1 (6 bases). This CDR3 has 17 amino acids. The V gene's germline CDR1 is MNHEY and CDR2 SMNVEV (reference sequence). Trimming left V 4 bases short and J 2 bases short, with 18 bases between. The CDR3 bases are TGTGCCAGCAGTTCCCTAGGGCCCGAGGGGGCTGGAAACACCATATATTTT. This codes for CASSSLGPEGAGNTIYF.

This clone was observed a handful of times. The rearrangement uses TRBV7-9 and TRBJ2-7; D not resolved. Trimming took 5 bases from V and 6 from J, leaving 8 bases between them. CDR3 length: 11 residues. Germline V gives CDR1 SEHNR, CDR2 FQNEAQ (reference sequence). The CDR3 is CASSASVEQYF. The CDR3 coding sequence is TGTGCCAGCAGCGCAAGCGTCGAGCAGTACTTC.

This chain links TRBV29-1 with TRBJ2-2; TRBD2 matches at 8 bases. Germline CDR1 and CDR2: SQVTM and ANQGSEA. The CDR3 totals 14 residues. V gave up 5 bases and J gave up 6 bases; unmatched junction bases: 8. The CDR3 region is CSVLKASGSGELFF. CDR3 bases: TGCAGCGTTTTAAAGGCTAGCGGGTCCGGGGAGCTGTTTTTT.

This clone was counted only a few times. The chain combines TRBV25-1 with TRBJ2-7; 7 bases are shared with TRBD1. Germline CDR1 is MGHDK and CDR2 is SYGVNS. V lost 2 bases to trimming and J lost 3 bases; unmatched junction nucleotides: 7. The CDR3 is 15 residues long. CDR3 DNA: TGTGCCAGCAGTGAACCTAGGGGGCCAAGCTACGAGCAGTACTTC. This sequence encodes CASSEPRGPSYEQYF.

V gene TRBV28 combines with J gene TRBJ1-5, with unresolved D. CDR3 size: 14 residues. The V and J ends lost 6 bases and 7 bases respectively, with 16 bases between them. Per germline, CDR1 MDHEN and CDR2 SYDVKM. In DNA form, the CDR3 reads TGTGCCAGCAGCCCTCCGGGTGGGCAACAGCCCCAGCATTTT. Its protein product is CASSPPGGQQPQHF.

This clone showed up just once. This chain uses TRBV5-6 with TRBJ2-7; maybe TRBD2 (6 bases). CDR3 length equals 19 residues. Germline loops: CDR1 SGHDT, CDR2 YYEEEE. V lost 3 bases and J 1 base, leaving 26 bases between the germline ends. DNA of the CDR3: TGTGCCAGCAGCTCGAGAGTCGGTGGACGGGGGACCATTTCCTACGAGCAGTACTTC. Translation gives CASSSRVGGRGTISYEQYF.

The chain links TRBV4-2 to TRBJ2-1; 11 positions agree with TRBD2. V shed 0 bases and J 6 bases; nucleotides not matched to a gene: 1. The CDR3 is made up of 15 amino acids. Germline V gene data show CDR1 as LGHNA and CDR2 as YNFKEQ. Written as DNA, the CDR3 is TGTGCCAGCAGCCAAGATGGGACTAGCGGCAATGAGCAGTTCTTC. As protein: CASSQDGTSGNEQFF.

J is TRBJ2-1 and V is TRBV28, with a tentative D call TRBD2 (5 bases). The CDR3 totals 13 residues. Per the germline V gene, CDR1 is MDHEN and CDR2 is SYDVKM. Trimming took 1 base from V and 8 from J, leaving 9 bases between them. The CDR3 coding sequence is TGTGCCAGCAGTTTATTGGCTAGCTATGAGCAGTTCTTC. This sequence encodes CASSLLASYEQFF.

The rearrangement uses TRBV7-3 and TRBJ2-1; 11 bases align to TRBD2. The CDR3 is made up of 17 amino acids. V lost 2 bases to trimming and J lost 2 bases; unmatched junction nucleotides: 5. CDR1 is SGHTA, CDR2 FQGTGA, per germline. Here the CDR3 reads CASSLWPTSGTYNEQFF. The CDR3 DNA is TGTGCCAGCAGCTTATGGCCGACTAGCGGGACCTACAATGAGCAGTTCTTC.

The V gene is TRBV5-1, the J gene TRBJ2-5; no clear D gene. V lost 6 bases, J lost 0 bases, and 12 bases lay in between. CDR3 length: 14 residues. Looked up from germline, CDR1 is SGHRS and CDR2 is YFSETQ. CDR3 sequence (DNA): TGCGCCAGCACTTTAGACGGCAACCAAGAGACCCAGTACTTC. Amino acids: CASTLDGNQETQYF.

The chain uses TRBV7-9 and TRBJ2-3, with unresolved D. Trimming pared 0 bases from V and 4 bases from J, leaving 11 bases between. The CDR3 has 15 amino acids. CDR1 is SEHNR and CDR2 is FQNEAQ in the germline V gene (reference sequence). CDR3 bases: TGTGCCAGCAGCTTAGCGGGTCCGGGTCCAGATACGCAGTATTTT. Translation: CASSLAGPGPDTQYF.